The next 32 T cell receptor beta chains were all read from a single sample in a study of T cell changes during pregnancy in multiple sclerosis. Assay used: immunoSEQ multiplex PCR; TCRdb lists only in-frame clones, some missing. The sample lists around 50,000 clones; about 92% were seen once. This specimen was CD4+ T cells from peripheral blood mononuclear cells, taken after pregnancy. These receptors came from a female donor in good health, enrolled as a control in a pregnancy study.

This clone was counted a single time. The J gene is TRBJ1-2, the V gene TRBV4-3; the D gene is possibly TRBD1 (6 bases). Germline CDR1 and CDR2: LGHNA and YSLEER. Trimming left V 1 base short and J 0 bases short, with 12 bases between. The CDR3 runs to 16 residues. In nucleotides, the CDR3 is TGCGCCAGCAGCCAAGTGACAGGCGCCTCTAACTATGGCTACACCTTC. Translation: CASSQVTGASNYGYTF.

The chain has TRBV10-3 and TRBJ1-1; 8 bases map to TRBD1. The CDR3 sequence is 13 residues long. J gave up 6 bases and V 8 bases, and 8 bases lay outside the gene matches. CDR1 ENHRY and CDR2 SYGVKD come from the germline V gene. The DNA for the CDR3 is TGTGCCATCGCGACAGGACAGGGAGCTGAAGCTTTCTTT. The encoded protein is CAIATGQGAEAFF.

The chain employs TRBV14 and TRBJ1-2; D unresolved. V was cut by 2 bases and J by 1 base, with 5 bases left in between. Germline CDR1 and CDR2: SGHDN and FVKESK. The CDR3 is 13 amino acids. As DNA, the CDR3 is TGTGCCAGCAGCCAAACGGTTAACTATGGCTACACCTTC. Encoded protein: CASSQTVNYGYTF.

CDR3 nucleotides: TGTGCCAGCAGTGAGGCATTAAGAAACACCATATATTTT. Translation: CASSEALRNTIYF. This chain connects TRBV6-1 to TRBJ1-3; D is unresolved. In germline, CDR1 is MNHNS, CDR2 SASEGT. V lost 3 bases to trimming and J lost 5 bases, with 8 bases between them. The CDR3 totals 13 residues.

The chain has TRBV18 and TRBJ1-2; D unresolved. This CDR3 contains 13 residues. Trimming pared 3 bases from V and 8 bases from J, leaving 13 bases between. In germline, CDR1 is KGHSH, CDR2 LQKENI. CDR3 residues: CASSPEQYSGYTF. For the CDR3, the DNA is TGTGCCAGCTCACCCGAACAGTACAGCGGCTACACCTTC.

CDR3 sequence reads: CASSGQGQGRSGYTF. The CDR3 nucleotides read TGTGCCAGCAGTGGACAGGGACAGGGAAGAAGCGGCTACACCTTC. The gene calls are TRBV7-2 and TRBJ1-2, with 9 bases matching TRBD1. This CDR3 has 15 residues. Per the germline V gene, CDR1 is SGHTA and CDR2 is FQGNSA. V trimming: 6 bases; J trimming: 8 bases; junction bases outside the gene matches: 13.

This sequence joins TRBV4-2 and TRBJ2-7; maybe TRBD1 (6 bases). The germline V and J ends were trimmed by 3 bases and 2 bases, with 17 bases remaining between them. Germline loops: CDR1 LGHNA, CDR2 YNFKEQ. This CDR3 is built from 16 residues. CDR3 amino acids: CASSQDQGPTPYEQYF. CDR3 DNA sequence: TGTGCCAGCAGCCAGGACCAGGGGCCTACGCCCTACGAGCAGTACTTC.

V and J are TRBV7-6 and TRBJ1-2; 9 bases agree with TRBD1. The CDR3 has 14 amino acids. V trimming: 1 base; J trimming: 7 bases; junction bases outside the gene matches: 4. Per the germline V gene, CDR1 is SGHVS and CDR2 is FNYEAQ. The CDR3 here is CASSLGTGGVGYTF. Here the CDR3 DNA reads TGTGCCAGCAGCTTAGGTACAGGGGGCGTTGGCTACACCTTC. Filled out from reference TRBV7-6 and TRBJ1-2, the complete variable domain reads GAGVSQSPRYKVTKRGQDVALRCDPISGHVSLYWYRQALGQGPEFLTYFNYEAQQDKSGLPNDRFSAERPEGSISTLTIQRTEQRDSAMYRCASSLGTGGVGYTFGSGTRLTVV.

The V call is TRBV19, the J call TRBJ2-3, with 9 bases that match TRBD2. V lost 5 bases to trimming and J lost 6 bases; unmatched junction nucleotides: 12. Germline V gives CDR1 LNHDA, CDR2 SQIVND (reference sequence). The CDR3 loop spans 16 amino acids. This CDR3 is CASSADLAGNTDTQYF. The CDR3 nucleotides are TGTGCCAGTAGTGCCGATCTAGCGGGGAATACGGATACGCAGTATTTT.

The chain couples TRBV30 to TRBJ1-5; 9 nucleotides match TRBD1. CDR3 length equals 13 residues. In germline, CDR1 is GTSNPN, CDR2 SVGIG (reference sequence). The V segment lost 7 bases and the J segment 4 bases; nucleotides outside the gene matches: 5. Here the CDR3 reads CASNRGLNQPQHF. The DNA of the CDR3 is TGTGCCTCCAACAGGGGGCTAAATCAGCCCCAGCATTTT.

The chain joins TRBV19 to TRBJ2-3; 7 bases align to TRBD1. Germline CDR1 reads LNHDA; CDR2 reads SQIVND (reference sequence). The CDR3 runs 13 residues. V was pared by 10 bases and J by 2 bases, with 6 bases of the junction left unmatched. CDR3 region: CATTGQNTDTQYF. The CDR3 coding sequence is TGTGCCACCACGGGACAGAACACAGATACGCAGTATTTT.

V is TRBV5-8 and J is TRBJ2-7; weak D call: TRBD1 (6 bases). V dropped 7 bases and J dropped 5 bases, with 10 bases sitting between them. Looked up from germline, CDR1 is SGHTS and CDR2 is YDEGEE. CDR3 length equals 11 residues. The CDR3 spells CASGRGNEQYF. CDR3 DNA: TGTGCCAGCGGCAGGGGTAACGAGCAGTACTTC. The full variable domain, its missing parts supplied by reference TRBV5-8 and TRBJ2-7, is EAGVTQSPTHLIKTRGQQATLRCSPISGHTSVYWYQQALGLGLQFLLWYDEGEERNRGNFPPRFSGRQFPNYSSELNVNALELEDSALYLCASGRGNEQYFGPGTRLTVT.

The chain has TRBV11-3 and TRBJ2-2; 11 nucleotides agree with TRBD2. The CDR3 totals 16 residues. Per germline, CDR1 SGHNT and CDR2 YENEEA. Germline trimming cut 5 bases from V and 6 bases from J; bases unmatched to any gene: 8. CDR3 sequence: CASSPLAGGLAGELFF. The CDR3, as DNA: TGTGCCAGCAGCCCTTTAGCGGGGGGGCTGGCCGGGGAGCTGTTTTTT.

The CDR3 spells CASSGRSLYYEQYF. CDR3 in DNA: TGTGCCAGCAGCGGCAGATCCCTTTATTACGAGCAGTACTTC. The rearrangement joins TRBV11-3 to TRBJ2-7, with D uncertain. The germline V gene encodes CDR1 SGHNT and CDR2 YENEEA. V lost 5 bases, J lost 4 bases, and 15 bases lay in between. The CDR3 is 14 amino acids.

The chain couples TRBV7-6 to TRBJ1-4; 12 positions agree with TRBD1. With 1 base clipped from V and 10 bases from J, the junction kept 4 bases outside the gene matches. CDR3 length: 15 residues. The germline V gene has CDR1 SGHVS and CDR2 FNYEAQ. The CDR3 reads CASSLGGQGARKLFF. As DNA, the CDR3 is TGTGCCAGCAGCTTAGGGGGACAGGGGGCCAGAAAACTGTTTTTT.

This clone was seen only a few times. The chain is built from TRBV4-3 and TRBJ1-6; D ambiguous. The ends were cut back, 1 base at V and 10 bases at J, with 8 bases in the middle. The CDR3 is made up of 13 amino acids. CDR1 is LGHNA and CDR2 is YSLEER in the germline V gene. For the CDR3, the DNA is TGCGCCAGCAGCCAAGGATCCGAGTCACCCCTCCACTTT. It encodes CASSQGSESPLHF.

This clone was found a few times. This chain's CDR3 is CASSSYRGPYEQYF. CDR3 nucleotide sequence: TGTGCCAGCAGCTCATACAGGGGGCCCTACGAGCAGTACTTC. The rearrangement joins TRBV7-3 to TRBJ2-7; 9 nucleotides line up with TRBD1. The CDR3 extends over 14 amino acids. Germline CDR1 and CDR2: SGHTA and FQGTGA. V was pared by 4 bases and J by 2 bases, with 3 bases of the junction left unmatched.

The genes are TRBV6-5 and TRBJ2-7, with D perhaps TRBD1 (6 bases). V was trimmed by 5 bases and J by 2 bases, leaving 13 bases between them. The germline CDR1 and CDR2 sequences are MNHEY and SVGAGI. The CDR3 extends over 14 amino acids. The CDR3 protein is CASSETTGPYEQYF. CDR3 nucleotides: TGTGCCAGCAGTGAGACGACAGGTCCCTACGAGCAGTACTTC.

This chain links TRBV19 with TRBJ1-2; D is possibly TRBD1 (5 bases). Germline-derived CDR1 and CDR2 are LNHDA and SQIVND (reference sequence). Trimming took 6 bases from V and 7 from J, leaving 15 bases between them. This CDR3 contains 13 residues. This chain's CDR3 is CASRTFQGSGYTF. As DNA, the CDR3 is TGTGCCAGTAGAACTTTCCAGGGATCTGGCTACACCTTC.

The chain combines TRBV25-1 with TRBJ1-2; 10 nucleotides match TRBD1. The trim removed 4 bases at V and 3 bases at J, leaving 2 bases unmatched. This CDR3 has 14 residues. CDR1 is MGHDK and CDR2 is SYGVNS in the germline V gene. The DNA for the CDR3 is TGTGCCAGCAGTGCGGACAGGGGGGACTATGGCTACACCTTC. Protein sequence: CASSADRGDYGYTF.

The rearrangement links TRBV18 to TRBJ2-7, with D perhaps TRBD1 (6 bases). The CDR3 is 14 residues long. V lost 3 bases to trimming and J lost 2 bases, with 11 bases between them. CDR1 KGHSH and CDR2 LQKENI come from the germline V gene. The CDR3 region has the DNA TGTGCCAGCTCACCCGAGACAGGCCCCTACGAGCAGTACTTC. This encodes CASSPETGPYEQYF. Together with reference TRBV18 and TRBJ2-7, the CDR3 gives the full variable domain: NAGVMQNPRHLVRRRGQEARLRCSPMKGHSHVYWYRQLPEEGLKFMVYLQKENIIDESGMPKERFSAEFPKEGPSILRIQQVVRGDSAAYFCASSPETGPYEQYFGPGTRLTVT.

J is TRBJ2-1 and V is TRBV7-2; TRBD1 might be the D (5 bases). Germline CDR1 reads SGHTA; CDR2 reads FQGNSA. The germline V and J ends were trimmed by 0 bases and 7 bases, with 13 bases remaining between them. The CDR3 sequence is 15 residues long. DNA for the CDR3: TGTGCCAGCAGCTTAGCGCGTTGGGGCGGAAATGAGCAGTTCTTC. Translating it yields CASSLARWGGNEQFF.

The chain is built from TRBV7-9 and TRBJ1-5; 7 bases are a match to TRBD1. The germline CDR1 and CDR2 sequences are SEHNR and FQNEAQ (reference sequence). J was trimmed by 2 bases and V by 5 bases; bases with no gene match: 3. This CDR3 is built from 14 residues. CDR3 in amino acids: CASSRDRGNQPQHF. CDR3 DNA: TGTGCCAGCAGCCGAGACAGGGGCAATCAGCCCCAGCATTTT.

The chain carries TRBV10-3 and TRBJ2-2; 9 positions agree with TRBD2. CDR3 size: 15 residues. In germline, CDR1 is ENHRY, CDR2 SYGVKD. V was pared by 4 bases and J by 3 bases, with 3 bases of the junction left unmatched. CDR3 DNA: TGTGCCATCAGTGCAGCGGGGGGTGACACCGGGGAGCTGTTTTTT. Its protein product is CAISAAGGDTGELFF.

The chain has TRBV7-2 and TRBJ1-4, with D unresolved. Germline V CDR1 and CDR2: SGHTA, FQGNSA. The CDR3 extends over 16 amino acids. The V end lost 0 bases, the J end lost 3 bases, and 11 bases lay between the germline ends. CDR3 in amino acids: CASSLAAQRANEKLFF. The CDR3 DNA reads TGTGCCAGCAGCTTAGCGGCGCAGAGGGCTAATGAAAAACTGTTTTTT.

In DNA, the CDR3 is TGTGCCAGCAGCTTAGCCGGGACACGTTACTCCCTAAACACCATATATTTT. It encodes CASSLAGTRYSLNTIYF. The chain is built from TRBV11-2 and TRBJ1-3; D is possibly TRBD1 (6 bases). V was clipped by 1 base and J by 6 bases, with 19 bases between them. The CDR3 covers 17 residues. Looked up from germline, CDR1 is SGHAT and CDR2 is FQNNGV. The variable domain in full, with the rest retrieved from reference TRBV11-2 and TRBJ1-3, is EAGVAQSPRYKIIEKRQSVAFWCNPISGHATLYWYQQILGQGPKLLIQFQNNGVVDDSQLPKDRFSAERLKGVDSTLKIQPAKLEDSAVYLCASSLAGTRYSLNTIYFGEGSWLTVV.

The chain employs TRBV6-1 and TRBJ1-2, with no clear D. The V end was cut by 8 bases, the J end by 4 bases, with 8 bases between. There are 11 residues in the CDR3. CDR1 is MNHNS and CDR2 is SASEGT in the germline V gene. The CDR3 DNA follows: TGTGCCAGCTCCCCCCTCTATGGCTACACCTTC. This gives the protein CASSPLYGYTF.

The chain links TRBV14 to TRBJ2-3; maybe TRBD1 (5 bases). Deletions cut 1 base from V and 4 bases from J, with 9 bases between. CDR3 length: 14 residues. Looked up from germline, CDR1 is SGHDN and CDR2 is FVKESK. CDR3 amino acids: CASSQAQTADTQYF. The CDR3 bases are TGTGCCAGCAGCCAAGCACAGACAGCAGATACGCAGTATTTT.

V is TRBV5-5 and J is TRBJ1-2; perhaps TRBD1 as D (6 bases). This CDR3 spans 16 amino acids. Germline V gene data show CDR1 as SGHKS and CDR2 as YYEKEE (reference sequence). Trimming cost V 4 bases and J 7 bases, with 23 bases left between them. CDR3 protein: CASSQQGHPQKGGYTF. CDR3 bases: TGTGCCAGCAGCCAACAGGGACACCCACAGAAGGGTGGCTACACCTTC.

The genes are TRBV5-8 and TRBJ1-5; D is undetermined. Per the germline V gene, CDR1 is SGHTS and CDR2 is YDEGEE. V was pared by 1 base and J by 7 bases, with 9 bases between. CDR3 size: 13 residues. CDR3: CASSLRVGQPQHF. The CDR3 nucleotides read TGTGCCAGCAGCTTGCGGGTTGGGCAGCCCCAGCATTTT.

The V and J genes are TRBV6-6 and TRBJ2-5, with 8 bases matching TRBD2. The J call could be wrong; TRBJ2-7 is a better fit for the DNA end. This CDR3 spans 14 amino acids. Germline values: CDR1 MNHNY, CDR2 SVGAGI (reference sequence). The CDR3 DNA reads TGTGCCAGCAGGAGCGGGGGACTCTCCTACGAGCAGTACTTC. Amino acids: CASRSGGLSYEQYF.

The CDR3 loop is CASRQAIRPGNTIYF. For the CDR3, the DNA is TGTGCCAGCAGACAGGCTATAAGACCTGGAAACACCATATATTTT. The V and J genes are TRBV6-5 and TRBJ1-3, with D maybe TRBD1 (5 bases). The CDR3 totals 15 residues. Germline lookup yields CDR1 MNHEY and CDR2 SVGAGI. V lost 6 bases and J 2 bases, leaving 14 bases between the germline ends.